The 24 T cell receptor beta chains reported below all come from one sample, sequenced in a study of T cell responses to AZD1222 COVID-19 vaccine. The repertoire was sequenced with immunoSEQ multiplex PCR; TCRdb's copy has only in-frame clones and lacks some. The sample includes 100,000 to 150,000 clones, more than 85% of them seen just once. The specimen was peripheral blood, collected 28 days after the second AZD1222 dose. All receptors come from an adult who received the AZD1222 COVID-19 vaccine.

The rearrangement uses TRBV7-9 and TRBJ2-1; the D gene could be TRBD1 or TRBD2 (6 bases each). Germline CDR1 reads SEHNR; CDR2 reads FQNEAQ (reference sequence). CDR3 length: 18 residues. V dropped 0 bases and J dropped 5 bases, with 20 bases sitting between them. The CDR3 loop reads CASSLAPLGGGPHNEQFF. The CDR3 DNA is TGTGCCAGCAGCTTAGCGCCTCTCGGTGGGGGGCCCCACAATGAGCAGTTCTTC.

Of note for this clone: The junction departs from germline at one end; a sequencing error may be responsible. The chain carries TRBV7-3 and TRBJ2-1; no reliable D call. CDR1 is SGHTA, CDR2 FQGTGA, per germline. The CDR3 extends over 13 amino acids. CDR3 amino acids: CASSSGPPNGQFF. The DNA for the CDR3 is TGTGCCAGCAGCTCTGGACCGCCCAATGGGCAGTTCTTC.

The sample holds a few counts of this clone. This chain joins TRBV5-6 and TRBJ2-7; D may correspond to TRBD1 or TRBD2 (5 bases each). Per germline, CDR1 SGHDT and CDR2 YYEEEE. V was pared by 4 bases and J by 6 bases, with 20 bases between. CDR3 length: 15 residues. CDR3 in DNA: TGTGCCAGCAGCCCCACCGGGGCCAGGGTGGGCGAGCAGTACTTC. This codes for CASSPTGARVGEQYF.

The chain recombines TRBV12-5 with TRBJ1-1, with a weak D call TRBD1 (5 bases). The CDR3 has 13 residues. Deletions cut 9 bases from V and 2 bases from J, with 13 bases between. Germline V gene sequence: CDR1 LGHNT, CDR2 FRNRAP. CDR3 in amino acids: CASKEGSNTEAFF. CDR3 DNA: TGTGCTAGCAAGGAGGGGAGTAACACTGAAGCTTTCTTT.

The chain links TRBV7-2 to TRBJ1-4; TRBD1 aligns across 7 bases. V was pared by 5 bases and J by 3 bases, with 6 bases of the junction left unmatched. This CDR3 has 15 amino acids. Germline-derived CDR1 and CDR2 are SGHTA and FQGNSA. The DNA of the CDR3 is TGTGCCAGCAGCGCGGGGACAGTGGCTAATGAAAAACTGTTTTTT. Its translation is CASSAGTVANEKLFF.

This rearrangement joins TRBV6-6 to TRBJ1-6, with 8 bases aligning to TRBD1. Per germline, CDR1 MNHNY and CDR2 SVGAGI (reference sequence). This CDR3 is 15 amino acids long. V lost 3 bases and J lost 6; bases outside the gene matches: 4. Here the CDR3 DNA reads TGTGCCAGCAGTTATGACAGGGGCGGTAATTCACCCCTCCACTTT. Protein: CASSYDRGGNSPLHF.

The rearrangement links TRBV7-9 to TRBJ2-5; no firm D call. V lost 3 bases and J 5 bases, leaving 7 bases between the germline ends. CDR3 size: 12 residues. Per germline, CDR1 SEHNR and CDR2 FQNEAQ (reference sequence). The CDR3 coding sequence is TGTGCCAGCAGCTTTCCGCTGGAGACCCAGTACTTC. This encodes CASSFPLETQYF.

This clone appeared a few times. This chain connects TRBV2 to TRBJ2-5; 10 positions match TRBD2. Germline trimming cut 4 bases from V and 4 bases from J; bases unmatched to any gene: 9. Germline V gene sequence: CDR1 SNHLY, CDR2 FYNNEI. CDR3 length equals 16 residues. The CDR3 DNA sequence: TGTGCCAGCAGTGGGGGTAGCGGGAGGAGTGGAGAGACCCAGTACTTC. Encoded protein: CASSGGSGRSGETQYF.

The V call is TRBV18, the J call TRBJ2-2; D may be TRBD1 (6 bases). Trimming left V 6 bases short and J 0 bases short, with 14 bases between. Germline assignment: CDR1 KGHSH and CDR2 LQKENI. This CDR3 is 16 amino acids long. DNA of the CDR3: TGTGCCAGCTCCAACCAAGAGGGGGCGAACACCGGGGAGCTGTTTTTT. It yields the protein CASSNQEGANTGELFF.

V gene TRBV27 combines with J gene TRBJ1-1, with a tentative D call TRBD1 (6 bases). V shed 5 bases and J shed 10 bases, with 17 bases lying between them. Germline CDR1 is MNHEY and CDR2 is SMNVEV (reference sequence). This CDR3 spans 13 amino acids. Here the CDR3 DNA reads TGTGCCAGCAGTCCTACAGGGCATCCTTTAGCTTTCTTT. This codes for CASSPTGHPLAFF.

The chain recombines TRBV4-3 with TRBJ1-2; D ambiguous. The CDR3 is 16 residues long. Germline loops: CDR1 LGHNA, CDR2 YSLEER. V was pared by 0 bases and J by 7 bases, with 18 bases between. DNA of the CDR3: TGCGCCAGCAGCCAAGATATCGGCACTCCTCCTTTTGGCTACACCTTC. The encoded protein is CASSQDIGTPPFGYTF.

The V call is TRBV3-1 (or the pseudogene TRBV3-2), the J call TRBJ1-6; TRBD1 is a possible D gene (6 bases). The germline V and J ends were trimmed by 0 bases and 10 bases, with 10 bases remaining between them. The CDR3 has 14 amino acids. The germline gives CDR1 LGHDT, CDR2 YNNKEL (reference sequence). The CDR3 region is CASSQEQGLSPLHF. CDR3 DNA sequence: TGTGCCAGCAGCCAAGAACAGGGCCTCTCACCCCTCCACTTT.

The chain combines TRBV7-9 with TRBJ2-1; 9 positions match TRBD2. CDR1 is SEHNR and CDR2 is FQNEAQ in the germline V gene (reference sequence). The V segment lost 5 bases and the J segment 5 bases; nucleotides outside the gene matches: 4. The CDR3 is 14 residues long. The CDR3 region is CASSGLAKDNEQFF. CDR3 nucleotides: TGTGCCAGCAGCGGACTAGCGAAGGACAATGAGCAGTTCTTC.

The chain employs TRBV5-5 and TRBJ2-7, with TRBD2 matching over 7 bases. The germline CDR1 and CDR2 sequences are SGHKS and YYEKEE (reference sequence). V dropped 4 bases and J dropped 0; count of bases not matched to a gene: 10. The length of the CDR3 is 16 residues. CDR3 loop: CASSLIRGVTSYEQYF. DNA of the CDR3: TGTGCCAGCAGCCTCATCCGGGGGGTAACCTCCTACGAGCAGTACTTC.

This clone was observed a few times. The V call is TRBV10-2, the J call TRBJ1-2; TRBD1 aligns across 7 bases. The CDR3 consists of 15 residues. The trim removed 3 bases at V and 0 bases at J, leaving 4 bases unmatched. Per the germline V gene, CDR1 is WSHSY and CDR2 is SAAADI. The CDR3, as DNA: TGCGCCAGCAGTGACCCGGGACAGACTAACTATGGCTACACCTTC. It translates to CASSDPGQTNYGYTF.

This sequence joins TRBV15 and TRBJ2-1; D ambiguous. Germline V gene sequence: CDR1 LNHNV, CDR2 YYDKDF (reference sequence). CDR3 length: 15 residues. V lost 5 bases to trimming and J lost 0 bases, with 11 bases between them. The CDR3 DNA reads TGTGCCACCAGCCGGACCCTAGGCTCCTACAATGAGCAGTTCTTC. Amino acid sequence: CATSRTLGSYNEQFF.

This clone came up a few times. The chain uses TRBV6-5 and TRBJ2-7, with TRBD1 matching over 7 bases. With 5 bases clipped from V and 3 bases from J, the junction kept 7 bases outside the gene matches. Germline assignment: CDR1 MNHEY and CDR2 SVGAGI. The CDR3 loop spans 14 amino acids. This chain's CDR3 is CASSRGTAYYEQYF. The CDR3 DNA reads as TGTGCCAGCAGTAGGGGGACAGCCTACTACGAGCAGTACTTC.

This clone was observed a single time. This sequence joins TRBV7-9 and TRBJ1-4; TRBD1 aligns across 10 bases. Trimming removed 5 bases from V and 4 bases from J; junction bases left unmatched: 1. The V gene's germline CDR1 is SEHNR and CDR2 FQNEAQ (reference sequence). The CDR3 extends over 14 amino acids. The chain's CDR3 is CASSRDRGNEKLFF. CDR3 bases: TGTGCCAGCAGCCGGGACAGGGGTAATGAAAAACTGTTTTTT. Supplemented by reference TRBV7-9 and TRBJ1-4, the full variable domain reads DTGVSQNPRHKITKRGQNVTFRCDPISEHNRLYWYRQTLGQGPEFLTYFQNEAQLEKSRLLSDRFSAERPKGSFSTLEIQRTEQGDSAMYLCASSRDRGNEKLFFGSGTQLSVL.

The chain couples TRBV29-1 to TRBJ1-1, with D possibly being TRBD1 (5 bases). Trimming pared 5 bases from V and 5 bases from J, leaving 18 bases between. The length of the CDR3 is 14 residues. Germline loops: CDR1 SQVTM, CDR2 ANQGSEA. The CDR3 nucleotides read TGCAGCGTTCAGACCGGGGCCTGGGGGACTGAAGCTTTCTTT. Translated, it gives CSVQTGAWGTEAFF.

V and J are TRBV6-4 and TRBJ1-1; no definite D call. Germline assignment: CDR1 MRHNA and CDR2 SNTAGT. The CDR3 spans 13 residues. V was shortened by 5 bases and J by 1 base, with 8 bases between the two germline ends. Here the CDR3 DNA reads TGTGCCAGCAGTCTGGAGGCGAACACTGAAGCTTTCTTT. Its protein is CASSLEANTEAFF.

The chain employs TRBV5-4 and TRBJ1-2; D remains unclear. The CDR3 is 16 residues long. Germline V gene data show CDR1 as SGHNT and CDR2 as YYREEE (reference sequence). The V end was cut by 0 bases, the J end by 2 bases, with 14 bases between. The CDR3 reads CASSLGSWDQNYGYTF. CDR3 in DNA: TGTGCCAGCAGCTTGGGTAGCTGGGATCAAAACTATGGCTACACCTTC.

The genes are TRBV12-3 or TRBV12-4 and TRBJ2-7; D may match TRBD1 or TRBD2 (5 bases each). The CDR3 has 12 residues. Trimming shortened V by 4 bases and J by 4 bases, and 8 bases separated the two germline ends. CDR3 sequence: CASSSEGYEQYF. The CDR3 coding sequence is TGTGCCAGCAGTTCCGAGGGGTACGAGCAGTACTTC.

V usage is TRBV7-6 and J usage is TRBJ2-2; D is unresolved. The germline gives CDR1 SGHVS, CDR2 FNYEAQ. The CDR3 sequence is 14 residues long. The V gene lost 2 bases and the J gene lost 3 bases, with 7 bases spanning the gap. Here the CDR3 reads CASSLSRDTGELFF. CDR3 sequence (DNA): TGTGCCAGCAGCTTATCCAGAGACACCGGGGAGCTGTTTTTT.

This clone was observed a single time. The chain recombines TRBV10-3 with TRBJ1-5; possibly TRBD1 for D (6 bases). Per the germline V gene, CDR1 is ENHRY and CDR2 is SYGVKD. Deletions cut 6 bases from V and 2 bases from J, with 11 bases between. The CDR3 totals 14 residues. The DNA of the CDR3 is TGTGCCATCAGCCTACAGGGAGGCAATCAGCCCCAGCATTTT. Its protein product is CAISLQGGNQPQHF.